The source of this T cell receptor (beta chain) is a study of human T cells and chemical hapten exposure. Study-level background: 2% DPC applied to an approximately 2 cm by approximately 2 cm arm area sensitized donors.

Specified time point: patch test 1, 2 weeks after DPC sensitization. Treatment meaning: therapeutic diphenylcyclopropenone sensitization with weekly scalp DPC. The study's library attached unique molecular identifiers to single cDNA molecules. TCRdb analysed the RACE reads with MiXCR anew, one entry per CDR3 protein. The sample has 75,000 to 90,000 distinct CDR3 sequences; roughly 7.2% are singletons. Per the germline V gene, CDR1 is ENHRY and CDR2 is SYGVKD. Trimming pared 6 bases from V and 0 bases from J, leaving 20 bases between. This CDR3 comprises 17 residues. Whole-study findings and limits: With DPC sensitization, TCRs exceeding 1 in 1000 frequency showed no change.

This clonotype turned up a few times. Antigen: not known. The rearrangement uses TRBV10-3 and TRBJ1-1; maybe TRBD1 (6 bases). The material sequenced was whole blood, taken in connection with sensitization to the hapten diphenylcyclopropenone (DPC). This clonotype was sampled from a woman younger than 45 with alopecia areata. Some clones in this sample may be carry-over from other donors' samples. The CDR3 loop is CAIRRIADRRMNTEAFF. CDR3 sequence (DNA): TGTGCCATCAGGCGGATCGCCGACAGGCGAATGAACACTGAAGCTTTCTTT.